The TCR beta chain described here comes from a study of glioma-infiltrating T cells after dendritic cell vaccination. The overall study: Monocyte-derived dendritic cells, cultured 6 to 7 days with IL-4 and GM-CSF, were pulsed with autologous tumor lysate.

This clone was seen only a few times. Repertoires were generated with immunoSEQ multiplex PCR, while TCRdb's copy carries only in-frame clones and drops some. The sample comprises roughly 51,000 clones, 85% of which are singletons, and 10% to 12% rests with the top ten. This TCR came from a human donor with glioblastoma. Source: blood, taken before dendritic cell vaccination.

CDR3 protein: CASRSGGQPQHF. CDR3 DNA sequence: TGTGCCAGCAGGTCCGGGGGTCAGCCCCAGCATTTT. The chain combines TRBV6-1 with TRBJ1-5, with D perhaps matching TRBD1 (5 bases). Germline lookup yields CDR1 MNHNS and CDR2 SASEGT. This CDR3 is 12 amino acids long. V gave up 6 bases and J gave up 6 bases, with 9 bases separating them.